These 25 T cell receptor beta chains originate from one sample sequenced in a study of memory CD4+ T cells and cytomegalovirus serostatus. Here immunoSEQ multiplex PCR was the method, and the copy in TCRdb shows in-frame clones only, minus some. The sample consists of 80,000 or so clones, 75% to 85% of them appearing once. The sort gate was single viable CD3+CD4+CD8-CD45RO+ cells for memory CD4+ T cells. Sequenced material: memory CD4+ T cells from blood. Every receptor here comes from an adult in good health and CMV-seropositive.

The chain uses TRBV5-4 and TRBJ2-3; 16 nucleotides align to TRBD2. J gave up 4 bases and V 4 bases, and 6 bases lay outside the gene matches. This CDR3 spans 17 amino acids. The germline CDR1 and CDR2 sequences are SGHNT and YYREEE (reference sequence). For the CDR3, the DNA is TGTGCCAGCAGCCCCGAGGGGACTAGCGGGAGGGCAGATACGCAGTATTTT. Protein product: CASSPEGTSGRADTQYF.

The chain links TRBV7-2 to TRBJ2-1; D may be TRBD2 (6 bases). There are 13 residues in the CDR3. V lost 5 bases and J lost 12, with 17 bases in between. CDR1 and CDR2 from the germline V gene are SGHTA and FQGNSA. CDR3 loop: CASSRDSISGQFF. The CDR3 DNA reads as TGTGCCAGCAGCCGGGACTCTATTAGCGGGCAGTTCTTC.

The chain couples TRBV15 to TRBJ1-1; the D gene is possibly TRBD1 (5 bases). There are 15 residues in the CDR3. V dropped 2 bases and J dropped 9 bases, with 19 bases sitting between them. Per germline, CDR1 LNHNV and CDR2 YYDKDF (reference sequence). The chain's CDR3 is CATSRSSAGLEKAFF. CDR3 nucleotide sequence: TGTGCCACCAGCAGATCAAGCGCAGGGCTTGAAAAAGCTTTCTTT.

This clone was recorded a few times. The gene calls are TRBV6-5 and TRBJ1-6; 7 bases match TRBD1. The V and J ends lost 2 bases and 14 bases, in that order; junction bases with no gene match: 3. The CDR3 runs to 12 residues. Germline CDR1 and CDR2: MNHEY and SVGAGI. The CDR3 loop reads CASSYQQGSLHF. The CDR3 DNA follows: TGTGCCAGCAGTTACCAACAGGGGTCCCTCCACTTT.

This clone is medium-sized within its sample. This chain joins TRBV11-2 and TRBJ1-2, with TRBD1 as a possible D gene (5 bases). The germline V gene has CDR1 SGHAT and CDR2 FQNNGV. The CDR3 spans 13 residues. V gave up 4 bases and J gave up 7 bases, with 13 bases separating them. Here the CDR3 reads CASSSGDAGGYTF. Here the CDR3 DNA reads TGTGCCAGCAGCTCGGGGGACGCTGGTGGCTACACCTTC.

The rearrangement uses TRBV2 and TRBJ2-5; D gene ambiguous. Deletions cut 4 bases from V and 1 base from J, with 10 bases between. The CDR3 sequence is 14 residues long. Germline V lookup: CDR1 SNHLY, CDR2 FYNNEI. In DNA, the CDR3 is TGTGCCAGCAGTGTCGGGCGGTCCCAAGAGACCCAGTACTTC. Residues: CASSVGRSQETQYF.

The chain carries TRBV7-2 and TRBJ2-7; TRBD1 aligns across 9 bases. Germline V gene lookup returns CDR1 SGHTA and CDR2 FQGNSA. CDR3 size: 15 residues. V lost 1 base to trimming and J lost 1 base; unmatched junction nucleotides: 2. The CDR3 is CASSLVGTGSYEQYV. The DNA of the CDR3 is TGTGCCAGCAGCTTAGTAGGGACAGGGTCCTACGAGCAGTACGTC.

The sample holds a few counts of this clone. The rearrangement joins TRBV4-3 to TRBJ2-3, with TRBD1 matching over 7 bases. CDR3 size: 13 residues. From germline, CDR1 is LGHNA and CDR2 YSLEER. V gave up 8 bases and J gave up 5 bases; unmatched junction bases: 7. As DNA, the CDR3 is TGCGCCAGCGCGACAGGGTTGCAAGATACGCAGTATTTT. This sequence encodes CASATGLQDTQYF.

The chain couples TRBV5-1 to TRBJ2-3; 7 nucleotides line up with TRBD2. Looked up from germline, CDR1 is SGHRS and CDR2 is YFSETQ. With V trimmed by 0 bases and J by 4 bases, 5 bases remained unmatched. This CDR3 has 15 amino acids. The DNA for the CDR3 is TGCGCCAGCAGCTTGGAGGGAGGACTAGCAGATACGCAGTATTTT. This codes for CASSLEGGLADTQYF.

This clone was seen more than once but under ten times. The chain is built from TRBV6-6 and TRBJ1-1; possible D gene TRBD1, 6 bases. Germline-derived CDR1 and CDR2 are MNHNY and SVGAGI (reference sequence). The CDR3 extends over 13 amino acids. V lost 5 bases, J lost 1 base, and 8 bases lay in between. CDR3 sequence (DNA): TGTGCCAGCAGTCGACAGGAGAACACTGAAGCTTTCTTT. Encoded protein: CASSRQENTEAFF.

The chain links TRBV27 to TRBJ1-1; D is undetermined. The CDR3 is 15 residues long. The ends were cut back, 3 bases at V and 1 base at J, with 12 bases in the middle. Germline loops: CDR1 MNHEY, CDR2 SMNVEV (reference sequence). CDR3 DNA sequence: TGTGCCAGCAGTTTTTCCCGGGCCGCGAACACTGAAGCTTTCTTT. The encoded protein is CASSFSRAANTEAFF.

The J gene is TRBJ2-7, the V gene TRBV19, with D unresolved. Germline-derived CDR1 and CDR2 are LNHDA and SQIVND (reference sequence). Trimming left V 3 bases short and J 2 bases short, with 11 bases between. The length of the CDR3 is 14 residues. The CDR3 loop is CASSIRSGPYEQYV. For the CDR3, the DNA is TGTGCCAGTAGTATTCGTTCAGGACCCTACGAGCAGTACGTC.

This clone turned up a few times. This CDR3 reads CASSSGLAGAVGETQYF. In DNA, the CDR3 is TGCGCCAGCAGCTCTGGACTAGCGGGGGCTGTAGGGGAGACCCAGTACTTC. The rearrangement links TRBV5-1 to TRBJ2-5; TRBD2 agrees at 13 bases. The CDR3 length is 17 residues. Trimming cost V 3 bases and J 5 bases; bases outside gene matches: 10. The germline CDR1 and CDR2 sequences are SGHRS and YFSETQ.

The gene calls are TRBV10-2 and TRBJ2-1; D perhaps matches TRBD1 (5 bases). CDR3 length: 16 residues. Trimming removed 3 bases from V and 6 bases from J, with 18 bases in between. The germline gives CDR1 WSHSY, CDR2 SAAADI. CDR3 sequence: CASSEGLQGRPNEQFF. The CDR3 coding sequence is TGCGCCAGCAGTGAAGGTCTCCAGGGTCGGCCCAATGAGCAGTTCTTC.

In this sample, this clone turned up a few times. V and J are TRBV30 and TRBJ1-5; the D gene is possibly TRBD1 (5 bases). Germline loops: CDR1 GTSNPN, CDR2 SVGIG (reference sequence). This CDR3 comprises 14 residues. The V end lost 4 bases, the J end lost 3 bases, and 13 bases lay between the germline ends. This chain's CDR3 is CAWTPRGYNQPQHF. In DNA form, the CDR3 reads TGTGCCTGGACCCCCCGGGGGTACAATCAGCCCCAGCATTTT.

The J gene is TRBJ1-4, the V gene TRBV5-6; no reliable D call. Trimming shortened V by 4 bases and J by 8 bases, and 15 bases separated the two germline ends. CDR3 length equals 14 residues. In germline, CDR1 is SGHDT, CDR2 YYEEEE. In nucleotides, the CDR3 is TGTGCCAGCAGCCGGGAGGCCCGGCGGGAAAAACTGTTTTTT. Translating it yields CASSREARREKLFF.

The chain recombines TRBV28 with TRBJ1-5; D possibly corresponds to TRBD1 (5 bases). Germline assignment: CDR1 MDHEN and CDR2 SYDVKM. Trimming cost V 3 bases and J 4 bases, with 10 bases left between them. This CDR3 is 14 amino acids long. The CDR3 bases are TGTGCCAGCAGTTTTGATCAGGGAAATCAGCCCCAGCATTTT. Its translation is CASSFDQGNQPQHF.

The chain links TRBV18 to TRBJ1-2, with D unresolved. This CDR3 spans 14 amino acids. V was clipped by 2 bases and J by 4 bases, with 11 bases between them. Germline assignment: CDR1 KGHSH and CDR2 LQKENI. CDR3 sequence: CASSPSVSRYGYTF. Here the CDR3 DNA reads TGTGCCAGCTCACCATCGGTCTCGCGCTATGGCTACACCTTC. Complete variable domain (other parts from reference TRBV18 and TRBJ1-2): NAGVMQNPRHLVRRRGQEARLRCSPMKGHSHVYWYRQLPEEGLKFMVYLQKENIIDESGMPKERFSAEFPKEGPSILRIQQVVRGDSAAYFCASSPSVSRYGYTFGSGTRLTVV.

The rearrangement links TRBV30 to TRBJ2-2; the D is unclear. CDR1 is GTSNPN, CDR2 SVGIG, per germline (reference sequence). There are 13 residues in the CDR3. Trimming left V 2 bases short and J 1 base short, with 5 bases between. CDR3 DNA sequence: TGTGCCTGGAGTCGAGGGAACACCGGGGAGCTGTTTTTT. Its translation is CAWSRGNTGELFF.

The chain combines TRBV5-6 with TRBJ2-7; 10 nucleotides agree with TRBD2. Germline loops: CDR1 SGHDT, CDR2 YYEEEE. The CDR3 runs to 16 residues. V shed 8 bases and J 7 bases; nucleotides not matched to a gene: 18. The CDR3 DNA follows: TGTGCCAGTAGTCCCTGGGGGCTAGCGGGAGTAGAGGAGCAGTACGTC. Amino acid sequence: CASSPWGLAGVEEQYV.

V gene TRBV6-1 combines with J gene TRBJ1-4, with D hard to call. The germline V and J ends were trimmed by 3 bases and 8 bases, with 13 bases remaining between them. Germline CDR1 reads MNHNS; CDR2 reads SASEGT. The CDR3 is 14 residues long. The CDR3 here is CASSDDGPQEKLFF. Here the CDR3 DNA reads TGTGCCAGCAGTGATGATGGGCCCCAGGAAAAACTGTTTTTT.

The chain recombines TRBV7-2 with TRBJ1-1, with D unresolved. The V and J ends lost 7 bases and 4 bases respectively, with 16 bases between them. The CDR3 has 14 amino acids. Germline V gene data show CDR1 as SGHTA and CDR2 as FQGNSA. This CDR3 reads CASTRTPPATEAFF. CDR3 coding DNA: TGTGCCAGCACCCGAACCCCCCCGGCCACTGAAGCTTTCTTT.

The V and J genes are TRBV18 and TRBJ2-2; 7 bases agree with TRBD2. The CDR3 is 17 residues long. J lost 6 bases, V lost 2 bases, and 12 bases had no gene match. Germline V gene lookup returns CDR1 KGHSH and CDR2 LQKENI. The chain's CDR3 is CASSPFRAGESAGELFF. The CDR3, as DNA: TGTGCCAGCTCACCATTTAGGGCGGGAGAGAGCGCCGGGGAGCTGTTTTTT.

This clone was seen only a few times. This chain joins TRBV6-1 and TRBJ2-7; TRBD1 matches at 9 bases. The CDR3 has 13 amino acids. The V gene end was trimmed by 6 bases and the J gene end by 5 bases; junction bases not matched to a gene: 5. CDR1 MNHNS and CDR2 SASEGT come from the germline V gene. For the CDR3, the DNA is TGTGCCAGCAGCGGGACAGGGCTGAACGAGCAGTACTTC. As protein: CASSGTGLNEQYF.

The rearrangement uses TRBV5-4 and TRBJ2-5, with a weak D call TRBD1 (5 bases). Germline CDR1 SGHNT, CDR2 YYREEE (reference sequence). Trimming left V 2 bases short and J 5 bases short, with 10 bases between. The CDR3 loop spans 13 amino acids. This CDR3 reads CASSFQGRETQYF. The CDR3 bases are TGTGCCAGCAGCTTCCAGGGCCGGGAGACCCAGTACTTC.